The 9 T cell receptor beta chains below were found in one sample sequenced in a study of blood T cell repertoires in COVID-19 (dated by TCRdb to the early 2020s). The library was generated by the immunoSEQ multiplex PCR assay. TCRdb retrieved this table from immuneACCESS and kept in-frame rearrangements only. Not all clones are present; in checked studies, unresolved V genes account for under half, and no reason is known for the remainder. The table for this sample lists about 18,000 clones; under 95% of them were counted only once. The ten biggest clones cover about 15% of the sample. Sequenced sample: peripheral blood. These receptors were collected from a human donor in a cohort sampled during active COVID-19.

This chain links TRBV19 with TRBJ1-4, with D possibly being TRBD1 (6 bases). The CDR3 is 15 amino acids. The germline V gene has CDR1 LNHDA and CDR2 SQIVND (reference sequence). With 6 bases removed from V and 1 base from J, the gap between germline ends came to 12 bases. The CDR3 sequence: CASRRSGVTNEKLFF. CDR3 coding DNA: TGTGCCAGTAGGCGTTCAGGGGTAACTAATGAAAAACTGTTTTTT.

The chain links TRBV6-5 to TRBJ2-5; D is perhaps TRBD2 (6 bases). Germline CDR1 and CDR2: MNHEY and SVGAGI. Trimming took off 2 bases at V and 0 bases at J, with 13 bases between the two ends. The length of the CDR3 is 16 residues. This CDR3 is CASSYRRGTYQETQYF. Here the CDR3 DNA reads TGTGCCAGCAGTTACAGGCGGGGAACCTACCAAGAGACCCAGTACTTC.

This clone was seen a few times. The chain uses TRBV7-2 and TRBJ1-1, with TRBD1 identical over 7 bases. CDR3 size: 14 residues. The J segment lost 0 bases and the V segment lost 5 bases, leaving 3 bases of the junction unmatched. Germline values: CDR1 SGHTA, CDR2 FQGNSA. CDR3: CASSRGQMNTEAFF. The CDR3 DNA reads TGTGCCAGCAGCCGGGGACAGATGAACACTGAAGCTTTCTTT.

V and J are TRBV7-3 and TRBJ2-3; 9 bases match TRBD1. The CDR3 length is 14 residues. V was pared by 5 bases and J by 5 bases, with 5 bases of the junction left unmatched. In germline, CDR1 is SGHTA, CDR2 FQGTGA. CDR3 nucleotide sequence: TGTGCCAGCAGCCCGGACAGGGGCAGAGATACGCAGTATTTT. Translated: CASSPDRGRDTQYF.

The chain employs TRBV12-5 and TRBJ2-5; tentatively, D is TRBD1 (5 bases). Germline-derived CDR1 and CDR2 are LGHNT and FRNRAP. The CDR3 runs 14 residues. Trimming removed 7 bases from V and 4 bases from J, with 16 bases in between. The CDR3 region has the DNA TGTGCTAGTGCCACTCAGGGAATCCGAGAGACCCAGTACTTC. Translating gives CASATQGIRETQYF.

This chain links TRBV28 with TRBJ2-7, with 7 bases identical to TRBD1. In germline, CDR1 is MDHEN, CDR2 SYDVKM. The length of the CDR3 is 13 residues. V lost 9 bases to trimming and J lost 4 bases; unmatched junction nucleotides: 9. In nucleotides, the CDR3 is TGTGCCAGTCACCCAGGGGGACGGTACGAGCAGTACTTC. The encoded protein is CASHPGGRYEQYF. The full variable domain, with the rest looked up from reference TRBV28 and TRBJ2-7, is DVKVTQSSRYLVKRTGEKVFLECVQDMDHENMFWYRQDPGLGLRLIYFSYDVKMKEKGDIPEGYSVSREKKERFSLILESASTNQTSMYLCASHPGGRYEQYFGPGTRLTVT.

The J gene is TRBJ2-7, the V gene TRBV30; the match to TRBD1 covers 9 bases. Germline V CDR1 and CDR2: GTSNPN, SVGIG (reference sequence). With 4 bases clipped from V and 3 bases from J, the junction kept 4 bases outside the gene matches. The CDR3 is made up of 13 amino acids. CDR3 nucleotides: TGTGCCTGGACCCCGACAGGGGGCTACGAGCAGTACTTC. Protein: CAWTPTGGYEQYF.

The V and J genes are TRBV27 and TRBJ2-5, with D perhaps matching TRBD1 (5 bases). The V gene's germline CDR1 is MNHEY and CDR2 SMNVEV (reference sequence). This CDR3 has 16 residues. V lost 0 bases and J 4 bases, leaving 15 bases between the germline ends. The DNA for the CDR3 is TGTGCCAGCAGTTTATCGGTCAGGGCGAATCGAGAGACCCAGTACTTC. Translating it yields CASSLSVRANRETQYF.

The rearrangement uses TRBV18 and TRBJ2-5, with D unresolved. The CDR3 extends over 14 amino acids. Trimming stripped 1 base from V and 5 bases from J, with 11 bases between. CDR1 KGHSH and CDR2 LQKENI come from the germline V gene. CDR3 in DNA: TGTGCCAGCTCACCACTCCCCGAGGCGGAGACCCAGTACTTC. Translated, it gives CASSPLPEAETQYF. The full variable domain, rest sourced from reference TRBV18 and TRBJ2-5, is NAGVMQNPRHLVRRRGQEARLRCSPMKGHSHVYWYRQLPEEGLKFMVYLQKENIIDESGMPKERFSAEFPKEGPSILRIQQVVRGDSAAYFCASSPLPEAETQYFGPGTRLLVL.